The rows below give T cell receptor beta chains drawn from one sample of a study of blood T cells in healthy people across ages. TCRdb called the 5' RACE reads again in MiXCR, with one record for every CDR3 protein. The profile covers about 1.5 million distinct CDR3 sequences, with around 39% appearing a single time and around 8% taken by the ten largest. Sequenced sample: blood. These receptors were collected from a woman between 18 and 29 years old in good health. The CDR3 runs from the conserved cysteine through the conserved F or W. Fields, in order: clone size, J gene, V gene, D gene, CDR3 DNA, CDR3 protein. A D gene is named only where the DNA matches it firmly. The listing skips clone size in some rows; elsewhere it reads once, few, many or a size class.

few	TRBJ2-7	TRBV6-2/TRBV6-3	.	TGTGCCAGCAGGGACAGCGGACTGTACGAGCAGTACTTC	CASRDSGLYEQYF
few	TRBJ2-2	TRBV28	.	TGTGCCAGCAGTTTCAGGCGGGACCCGAACACCGGGGAGCTGTTTTTT	CASSFRRDPNTGELFF
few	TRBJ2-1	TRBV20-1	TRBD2	TGCAGTGCTCTACAGCGGGATGGGCGTCGTGTGAATGAGCAGTTCTTC	CSALQRDGRRVNEQFF
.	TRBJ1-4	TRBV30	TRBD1	TGTGCCTCAAACAGACAGGGGTCGGGTGAAAAACTGTTTTTT	CASNRQGSGEKLFF
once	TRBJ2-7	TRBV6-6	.	TGTGCCAGCAGTGACGGTCGCGGCGAGAGCTCCTACGAGCAGTACTTC	CASSDGRGESSYEQYF
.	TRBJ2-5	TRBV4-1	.	TGCGCCAGCAGCCAAGAGGGTATGGAGACCCAGTACTTC	CASSQEGMETQYF
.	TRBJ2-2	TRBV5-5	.	TGTGCCAGCAGCTCCCGAAAGTCAGGGTATTCGAACACCGGGGAGCTGTTTTTT	CASSSRKSGYSNTGELFF
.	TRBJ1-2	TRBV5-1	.	TGCGCCAGCAACCAGGACGGACTTAACTATGGCTACACCTTC	CASNQDGLNYGYTF
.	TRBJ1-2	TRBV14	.	TGTGCCAGCAGCCTTTCCGACGGATTTTACTATGGCTACACCTTC	CASSLSDGFYYGYTF
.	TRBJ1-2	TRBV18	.	TGTGCCAGCTCACCACAGGGGTTCGCTGGCTACACCTTC	CASSPQGFAGYTF